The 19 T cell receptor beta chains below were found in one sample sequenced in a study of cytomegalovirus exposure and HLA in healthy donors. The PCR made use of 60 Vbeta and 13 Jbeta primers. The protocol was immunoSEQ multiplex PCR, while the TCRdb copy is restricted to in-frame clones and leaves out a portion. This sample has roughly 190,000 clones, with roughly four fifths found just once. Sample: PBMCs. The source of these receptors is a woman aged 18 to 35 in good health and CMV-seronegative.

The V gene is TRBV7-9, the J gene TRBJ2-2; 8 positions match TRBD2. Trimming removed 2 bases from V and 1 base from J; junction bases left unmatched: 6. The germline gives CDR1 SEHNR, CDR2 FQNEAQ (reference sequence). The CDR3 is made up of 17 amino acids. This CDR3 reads CASSLKSGGQNTGELFF. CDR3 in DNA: TGTGCCAGCAGCTTAAAGAGCGGGGGCCAGAACACCGGGGAGCTGTTTTTT.

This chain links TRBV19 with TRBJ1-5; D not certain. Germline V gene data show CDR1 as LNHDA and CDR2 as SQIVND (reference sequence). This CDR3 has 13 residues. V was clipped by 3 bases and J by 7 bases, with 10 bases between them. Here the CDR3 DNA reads TGTGCCAGTAGTATCGAAGGGAGCCAGCCCCAGCATTTT. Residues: CASSIEGSQPQHF.

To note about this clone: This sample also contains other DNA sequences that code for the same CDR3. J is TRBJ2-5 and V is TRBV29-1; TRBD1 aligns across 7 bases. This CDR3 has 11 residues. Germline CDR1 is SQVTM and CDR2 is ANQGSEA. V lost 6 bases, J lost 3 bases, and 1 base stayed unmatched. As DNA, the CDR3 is TGCAGCGTAGGGACAGAAGAGACCCAGTACTTC. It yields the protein CSVGTEETQYF.

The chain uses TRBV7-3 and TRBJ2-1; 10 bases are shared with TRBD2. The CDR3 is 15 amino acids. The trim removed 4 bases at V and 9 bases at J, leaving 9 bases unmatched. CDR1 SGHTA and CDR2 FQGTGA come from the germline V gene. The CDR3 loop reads CASSYSGRQSGEQFF. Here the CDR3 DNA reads TGTGCCAGCAGCTATAGCGGGAGGCAAAGTGGTGAGCAGTTCTTC.

CDR3 region: CASSLYGYEQYF. As DNA, the CDR3 is TGTGCCAGCAGTTTATACGGCTACGAGCAGTACTTC. This chain joins TRBV27 and TRBJ2-7; D is unresolved. Trimming shortened V by 1 base and J by 3 bases, and 4 bases separated the two germline ends. The germline gives CDR1 MNHEY, CDR2 SMNVEV (reference sequence). The CDR3 runs to 12 residues.

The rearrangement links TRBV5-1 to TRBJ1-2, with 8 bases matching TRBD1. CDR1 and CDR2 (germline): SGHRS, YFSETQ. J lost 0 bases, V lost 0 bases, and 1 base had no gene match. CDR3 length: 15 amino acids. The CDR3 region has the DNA TGCGCCAGCAGCTTGGAACAGGGGGCTAACTATGGCTACACCTTC. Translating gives CASSLEQGANYGYTF.

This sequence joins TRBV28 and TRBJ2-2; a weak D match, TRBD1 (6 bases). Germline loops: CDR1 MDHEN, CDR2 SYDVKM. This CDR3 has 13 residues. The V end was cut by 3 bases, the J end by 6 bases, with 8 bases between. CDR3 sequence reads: CASSLYRAGELFF. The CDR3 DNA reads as TGTGCCAGCAGTTTGTACAGGGCCGGGGAGCTGTTTTTT.

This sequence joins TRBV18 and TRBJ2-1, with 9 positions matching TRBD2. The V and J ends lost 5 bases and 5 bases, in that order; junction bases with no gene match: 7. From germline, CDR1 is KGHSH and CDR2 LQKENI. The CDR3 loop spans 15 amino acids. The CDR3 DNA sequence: TGTGCCAGCTCATCAAGCGGGGGGATTAACAATGAGCAGTTCTTC. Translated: CASSSSGGINNEQFF.

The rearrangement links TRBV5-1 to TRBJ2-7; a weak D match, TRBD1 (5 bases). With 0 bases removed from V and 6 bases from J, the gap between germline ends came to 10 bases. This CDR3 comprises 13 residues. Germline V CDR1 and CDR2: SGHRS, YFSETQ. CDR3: CASSLVGETEQYF. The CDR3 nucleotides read TGCGCCAGCAGCTTGGTAGGGGAAACCGAGCAGTACTTC.

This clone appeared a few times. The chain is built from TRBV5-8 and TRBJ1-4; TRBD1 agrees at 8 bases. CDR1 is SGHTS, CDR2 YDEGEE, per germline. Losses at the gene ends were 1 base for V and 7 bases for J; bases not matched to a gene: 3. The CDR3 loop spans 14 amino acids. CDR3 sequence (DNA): TGTGCCAGCAGCTTGCGAACAGGGGGTGAAAAACTGTTTTTT. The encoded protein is CASSLRTGGEKLFF.

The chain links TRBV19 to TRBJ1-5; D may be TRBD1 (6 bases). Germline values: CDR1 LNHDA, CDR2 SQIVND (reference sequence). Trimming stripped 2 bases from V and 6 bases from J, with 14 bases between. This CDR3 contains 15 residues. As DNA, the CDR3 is TGTGCCAGTAGTATAATGGGGGGGGGCGGTCAGCCCCAGCATTTT. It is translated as CASSIMGGGGQPQHF.

The CDR3, as DNA: TGTGCCAGCAGGTCGTTCACAGGGACAGCCTTCTACGAGCAGTACTTC. Translation gives CASRSFTGTAFYEQYF. The V gene is TRBV28, the J gene TRBJ2-7; 7 bases match TRBD1. The germline V gene has CDR1 MDHEN and CDR2 SYDVKM. With 6 bases clipped from V and 3 bases from J, the junction kept 14 bases outside the gene matches. This CDR3 spans 16 amino acids.

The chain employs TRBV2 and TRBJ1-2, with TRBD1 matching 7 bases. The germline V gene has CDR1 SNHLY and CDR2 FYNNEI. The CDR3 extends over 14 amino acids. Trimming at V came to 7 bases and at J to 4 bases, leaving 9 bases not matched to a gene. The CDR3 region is CASKSGGVSYGYTF. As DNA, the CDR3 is TGTGCCAGCAAATCAGGGGGTGTAAGCTATGGCTACACCTTC. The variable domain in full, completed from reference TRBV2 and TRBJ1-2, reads EPEVTQTPSHQVTQMGQEVILRCVPISNHLYFYWYRQILGQKVEFLVSFYNNEISEKSEIFDDQFSVERPDGSNFTLKIRSTKLEDSAMYFCASKSGGVSYGYTFGSGTRLTVV.

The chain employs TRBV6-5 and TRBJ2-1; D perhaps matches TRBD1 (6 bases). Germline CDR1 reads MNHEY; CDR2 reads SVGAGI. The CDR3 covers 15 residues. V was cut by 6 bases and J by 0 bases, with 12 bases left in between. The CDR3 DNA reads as TGTGCCAGCAGATTCGACAGGAGCTCCTACAATGAGCAGTTCTTC. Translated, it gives CASRFDRSSYNEQFF.

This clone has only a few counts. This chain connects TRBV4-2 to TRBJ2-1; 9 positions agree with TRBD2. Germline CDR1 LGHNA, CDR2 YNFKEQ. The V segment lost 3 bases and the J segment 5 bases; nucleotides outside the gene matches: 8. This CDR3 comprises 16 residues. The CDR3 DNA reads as TGTGCCAGCAGCCACCAGACTAGCGGAGTTAACAATGAGCAGTTCTTC. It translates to CASSHQTSGVNNEQFF.

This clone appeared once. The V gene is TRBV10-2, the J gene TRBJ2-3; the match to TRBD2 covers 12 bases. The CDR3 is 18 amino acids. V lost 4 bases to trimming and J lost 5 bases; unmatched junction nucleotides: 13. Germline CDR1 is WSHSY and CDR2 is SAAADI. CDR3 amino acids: CASSGTSGGIYNQDTQYF. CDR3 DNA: TGCGCCAGCAGTGGAACTAGCGGGGGGATCTACAATCAAGATACGCAGTATTTT.

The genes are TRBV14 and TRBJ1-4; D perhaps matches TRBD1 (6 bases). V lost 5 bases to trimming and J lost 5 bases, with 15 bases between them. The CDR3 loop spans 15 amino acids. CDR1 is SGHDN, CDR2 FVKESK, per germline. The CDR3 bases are TGTGCCAGCAGCATACAGGGTCCCTCCAATGAAAAACTGTTTTTT. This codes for CASSIQGPSNEKLFF.

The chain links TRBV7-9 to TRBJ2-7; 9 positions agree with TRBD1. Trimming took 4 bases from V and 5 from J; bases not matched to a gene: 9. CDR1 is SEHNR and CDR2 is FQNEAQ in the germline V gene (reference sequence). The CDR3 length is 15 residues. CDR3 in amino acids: CASSSMGQGRDEQYF. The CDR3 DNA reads TGTGCCAGCAGCTCCATGGGACAGGGTCGGGACGAGCAGTACTTC.

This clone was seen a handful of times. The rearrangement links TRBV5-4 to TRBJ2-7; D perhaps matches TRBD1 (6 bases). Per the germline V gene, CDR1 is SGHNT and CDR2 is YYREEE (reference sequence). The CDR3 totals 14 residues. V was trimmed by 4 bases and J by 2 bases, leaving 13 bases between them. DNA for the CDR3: TGTGCCAGCAGCCCAGGGGACGGACCCTACGAGCAGTACTTC. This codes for CASSPGDGPYEQYF.